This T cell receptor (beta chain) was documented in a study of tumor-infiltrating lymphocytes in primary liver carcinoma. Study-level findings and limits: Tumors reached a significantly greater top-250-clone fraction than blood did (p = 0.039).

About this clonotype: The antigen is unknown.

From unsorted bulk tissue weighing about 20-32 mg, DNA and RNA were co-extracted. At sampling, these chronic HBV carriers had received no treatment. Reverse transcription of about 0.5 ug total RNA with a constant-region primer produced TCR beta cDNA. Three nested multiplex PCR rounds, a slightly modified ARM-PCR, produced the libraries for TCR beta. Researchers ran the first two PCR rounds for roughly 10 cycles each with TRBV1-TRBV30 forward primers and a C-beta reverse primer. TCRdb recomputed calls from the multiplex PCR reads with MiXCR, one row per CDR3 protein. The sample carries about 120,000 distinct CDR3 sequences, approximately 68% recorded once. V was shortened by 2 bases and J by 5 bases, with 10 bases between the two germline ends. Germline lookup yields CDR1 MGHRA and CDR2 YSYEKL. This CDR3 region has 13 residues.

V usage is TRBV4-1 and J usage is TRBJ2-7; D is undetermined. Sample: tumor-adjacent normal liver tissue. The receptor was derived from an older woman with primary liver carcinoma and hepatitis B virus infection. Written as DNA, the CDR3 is TGCGCCAGCAGCCAATGTCCACCCCACGAGCAGTACTTC. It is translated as CASSQCPPHEQYF.